The subject of this entry is one T cell receptor (beta chain). The target antigen is unknown. The record originates from a study of primary melanoma T cells and metastatic recurrence. The overall study: Primary melanomas here were stage T2 to T4, over 1 mm thick. Study-level findings and limits: Progression-free survival prediction reportedly improved most when T-cell fraction, rather than another histopathological variable, joined tumor thickness.

The CDR3 has 13 residues. V was clipped by 0 bases and J by 4 bases, with 7 bases between them. CDR1 MNHNS and CDR2 SASEGT come from the germline V gene. Patients with resected primary melanoma were considered at risk of metastatic recurrence. Method: immunoSEQ multiplex PCR; TCRdb's copy keeps in-frame clones and lacks some. Of around 740 clones in the sample, approximately 83% are singletons; the top ten hold just over 15%. This chain links TRBV6-1 with TRBJ2-7; tentatively, D is TRBD2 (5 bases). Sequences were obtained from melanoma tumor tissue. The TCR sequence derives from a human donor with melanoma. CDR3 in amino acids: CASSEARGYEQYF. In DNA, the CDR3 is TGTGCCAGCAGTGAAGCACGCGGGTACGAGCAGTACTTC.